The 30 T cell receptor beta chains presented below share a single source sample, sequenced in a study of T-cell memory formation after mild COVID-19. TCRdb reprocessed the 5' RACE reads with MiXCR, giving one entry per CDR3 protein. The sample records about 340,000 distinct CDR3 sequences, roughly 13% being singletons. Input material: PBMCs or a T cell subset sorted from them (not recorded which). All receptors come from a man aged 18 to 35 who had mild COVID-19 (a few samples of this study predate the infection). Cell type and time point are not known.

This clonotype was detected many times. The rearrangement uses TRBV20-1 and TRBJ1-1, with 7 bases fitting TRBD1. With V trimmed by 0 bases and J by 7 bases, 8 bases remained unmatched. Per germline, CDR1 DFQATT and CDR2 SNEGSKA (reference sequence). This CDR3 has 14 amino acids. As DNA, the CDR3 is TGCAGTGCTAGAGATCCCAGAGGACAGGATGAAGCTTTCTTT. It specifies CSARDPRGQDEAFF.

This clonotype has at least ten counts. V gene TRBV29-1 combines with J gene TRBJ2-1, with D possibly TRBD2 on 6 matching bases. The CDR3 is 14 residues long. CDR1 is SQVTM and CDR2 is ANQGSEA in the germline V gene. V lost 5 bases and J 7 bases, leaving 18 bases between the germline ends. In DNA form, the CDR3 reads TGCAGCGTTCTCGGACTAAGAGACGCTAATGAGCAGTTCTTC. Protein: CSVLGLRDANEQFF.

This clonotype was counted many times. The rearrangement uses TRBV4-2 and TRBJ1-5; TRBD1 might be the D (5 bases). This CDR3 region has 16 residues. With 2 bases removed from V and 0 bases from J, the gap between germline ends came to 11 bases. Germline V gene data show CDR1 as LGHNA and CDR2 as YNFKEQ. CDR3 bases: TGTGCCAGCAGCCAACAGGGAGGCCATAGCAATCAGCCCCAGCATTTT. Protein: CASSQQGGHSNQPQHF.

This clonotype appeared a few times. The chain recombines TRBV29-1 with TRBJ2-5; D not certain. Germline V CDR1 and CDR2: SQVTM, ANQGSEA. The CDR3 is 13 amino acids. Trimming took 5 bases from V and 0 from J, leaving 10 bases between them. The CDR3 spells CSVLPLNQETQYF. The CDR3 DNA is TGCAGCGTTCTGCCCCTGAACCAAGAGACCCAGTACTTC.

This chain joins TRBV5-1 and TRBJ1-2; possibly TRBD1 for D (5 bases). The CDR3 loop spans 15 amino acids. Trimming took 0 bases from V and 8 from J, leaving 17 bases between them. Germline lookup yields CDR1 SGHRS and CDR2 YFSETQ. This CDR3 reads CASSLAAGESSGYTF. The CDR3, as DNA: TGCGCCAGCAGCTTGGCCGCGGGGGAGAGCTCAGGCTACACCTTC. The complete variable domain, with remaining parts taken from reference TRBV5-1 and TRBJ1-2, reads KAGVTQTPRYLIKTRGQQVTLSCSPISGHRSVSWYQQTPGQGLQFLFEYFSETQRNKGNFPGRFSGRQFSNSRSEMNVSTLELGDSALYLCASSLAAGESSGYTFGSGTRLTVV.

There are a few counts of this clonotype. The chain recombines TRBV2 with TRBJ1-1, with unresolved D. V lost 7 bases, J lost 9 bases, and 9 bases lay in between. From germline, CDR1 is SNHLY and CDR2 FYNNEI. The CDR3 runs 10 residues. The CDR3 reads CASTGDKAFF. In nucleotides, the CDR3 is TGTGCCAGCACGGGAGATAAAGCTTTCTTT.

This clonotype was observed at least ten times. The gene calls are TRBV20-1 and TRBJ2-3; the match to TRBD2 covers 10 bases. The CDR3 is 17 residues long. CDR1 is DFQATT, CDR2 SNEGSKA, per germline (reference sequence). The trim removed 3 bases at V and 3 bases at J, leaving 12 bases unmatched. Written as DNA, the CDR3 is TGCAGTGCTAGCGGACTTATAGCTAGCGGGGGTACAGATACGCAGTATTTT. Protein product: CSASGLIASGGTDTQYF.

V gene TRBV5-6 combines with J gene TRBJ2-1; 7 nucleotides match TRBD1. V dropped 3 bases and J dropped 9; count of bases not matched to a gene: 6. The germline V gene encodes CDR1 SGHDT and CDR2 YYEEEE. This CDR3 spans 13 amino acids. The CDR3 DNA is TGTGCCAGCAGCTCCCGCAGGGGGAGTGAGCAGTTCTTC. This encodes CASSSRRGSEQFF.

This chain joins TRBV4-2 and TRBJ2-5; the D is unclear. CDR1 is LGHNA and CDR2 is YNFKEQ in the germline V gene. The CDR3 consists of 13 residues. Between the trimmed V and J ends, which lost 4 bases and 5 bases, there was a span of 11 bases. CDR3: CASSLGVSETQYF. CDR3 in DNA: TGTGCCAGCAGCCTTGGGGTCTCGGAGACCCAGTACTTC.

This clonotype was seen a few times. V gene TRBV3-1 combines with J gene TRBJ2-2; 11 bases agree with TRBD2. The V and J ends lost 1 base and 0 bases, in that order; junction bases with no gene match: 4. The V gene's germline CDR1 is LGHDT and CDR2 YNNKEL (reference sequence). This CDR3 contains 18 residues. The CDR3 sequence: CASSQVLAGGPNTGELFF. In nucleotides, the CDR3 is TGTGCCAGCAGCCAAGTGCTAGCGGGGGGTCCGAACACCGGGGAGCTGTTTTTT. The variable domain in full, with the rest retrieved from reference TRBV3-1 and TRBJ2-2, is DTAVSQTPKYLVTQMGNDKSIKCEQNLGHDTMYWYKQDSKKFLKIMFSYNNKELIINETVPNRFSPKSPDKAHLNLHINSLELGDSAVYFCASSQVLAGGPNTGELFFGEGSRLTVL.

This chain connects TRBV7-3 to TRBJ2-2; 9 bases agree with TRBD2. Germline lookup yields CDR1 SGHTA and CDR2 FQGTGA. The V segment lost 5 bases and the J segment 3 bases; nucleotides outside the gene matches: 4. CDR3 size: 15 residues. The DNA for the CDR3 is TGTGCCAGCAGCACACTAGCGGGTTACACCGGGGAGCTGTTTTTT. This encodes CASSTLAGYTGELFF. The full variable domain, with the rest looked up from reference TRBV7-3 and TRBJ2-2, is GAGVSQTPSNKVTEKGKYVELRCDPISGHTALYWYRQSLGQGPEFLIYFQGTGAADDSGLPNDRFFAVRPEGSVSTLKIQRTERGDSAVYLCASSTLAGYTGELFFGEGSRLTVL.

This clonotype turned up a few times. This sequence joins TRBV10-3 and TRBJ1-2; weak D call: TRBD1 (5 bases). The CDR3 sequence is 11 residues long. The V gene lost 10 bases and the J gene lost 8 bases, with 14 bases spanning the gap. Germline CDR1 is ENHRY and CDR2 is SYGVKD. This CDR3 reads CASGTGRGYTF. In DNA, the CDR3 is TGTGCCAGTGGGACCGGGAGGGGCTACACCTTC.

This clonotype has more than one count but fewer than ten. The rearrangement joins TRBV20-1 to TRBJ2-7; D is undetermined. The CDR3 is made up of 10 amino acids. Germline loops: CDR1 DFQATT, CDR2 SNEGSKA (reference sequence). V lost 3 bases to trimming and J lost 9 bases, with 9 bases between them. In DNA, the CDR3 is TGCAGTGCTAGGGGTACCGGGCAGTACTTC. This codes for CSARGTGQYF.

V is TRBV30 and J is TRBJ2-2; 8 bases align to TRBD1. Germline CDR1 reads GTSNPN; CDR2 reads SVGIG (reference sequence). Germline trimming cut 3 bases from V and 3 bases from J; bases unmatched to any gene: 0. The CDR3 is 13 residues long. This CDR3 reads CAWRDRDTGELFF. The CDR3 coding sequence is TGTGCCTGGAGGGACAGGGACACCGGGGAGCTGTTTTTT.

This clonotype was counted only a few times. DNA of the CDR3: TGTGCCAGCAGTCTAGTCGCGGGGGGTTCCTACGAGCAGTACTTC. Protein: CASSLVAGGSYEQYF. The rearrangement links TRBV7-2 to TRBJ2-7, with 8 nucleotides matching TRBD2. This CDR3 has 15 residues. The V gene's germline CDR1 is SGHTA and CDR2 FQGNSA. Unmatched junction bases numbered 8, after V lost 6 bases and J lost 1 base.

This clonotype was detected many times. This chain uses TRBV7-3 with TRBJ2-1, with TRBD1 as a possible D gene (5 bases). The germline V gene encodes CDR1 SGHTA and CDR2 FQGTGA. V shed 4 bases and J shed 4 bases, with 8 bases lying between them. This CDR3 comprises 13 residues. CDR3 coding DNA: TGTGCCAGCAGCTCGACAGAATACAATGAGCAGTTCTTC. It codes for CASSSTEYNEQFF.

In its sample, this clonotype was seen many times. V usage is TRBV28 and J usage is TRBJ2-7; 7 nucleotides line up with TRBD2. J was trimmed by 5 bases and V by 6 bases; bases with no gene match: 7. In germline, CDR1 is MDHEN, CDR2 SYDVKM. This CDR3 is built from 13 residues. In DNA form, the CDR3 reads TGTGCCAGCAGAGAAGCGGGGATGAACGAGCAGTACTTC. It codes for CASREAGMNEQYF.

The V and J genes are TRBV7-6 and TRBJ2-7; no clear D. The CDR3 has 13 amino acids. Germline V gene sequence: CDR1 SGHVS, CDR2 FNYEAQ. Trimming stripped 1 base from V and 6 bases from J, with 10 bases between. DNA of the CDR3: TGTGCCAGCAGCTTAGGGCCCCTCGGCGAGCAGTACGTC. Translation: CASSLGPLGEQYV.

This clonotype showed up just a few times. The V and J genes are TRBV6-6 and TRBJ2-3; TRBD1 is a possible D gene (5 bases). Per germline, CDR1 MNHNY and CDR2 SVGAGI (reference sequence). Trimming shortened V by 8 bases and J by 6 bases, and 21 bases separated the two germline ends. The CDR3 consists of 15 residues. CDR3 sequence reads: CASAKMGQGKDTQYF. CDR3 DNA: TGTGCCAGCGCCAAAATGGGCCAGGGAAAGGATACGCAGTATTTT.

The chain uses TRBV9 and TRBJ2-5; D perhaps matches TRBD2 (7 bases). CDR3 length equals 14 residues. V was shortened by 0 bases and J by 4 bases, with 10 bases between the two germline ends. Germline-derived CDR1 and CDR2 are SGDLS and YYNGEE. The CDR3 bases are TGTGCCAGCAGCGTAGTCGGGGGGCTAGAGACCCAGTACTTC. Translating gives CASSVVGGLETQYF.

DNA for the CDR3: TGCACCAGCAGCCACCCATTGGACAGGGAGGGAGGCTACACCTTC. Amino acid sequence: CTSSHPLDREGGYTF. This chain links TRBV1 with TRBJ1-2; the DNA was not compared with TRBD1, the D call given in the table. TRBV1 is a pseudogene locus. The CDR3 contains 15 residues.

CDR3 residues: CASSPQGADTDTQYF. The CDR3, as DNA: TGTGCCAGCAGCCCCCAGGGTGCAGACACAGATACGCAGTATTTT. This chain links TRBV9 with TRBJ2-3, with D possibly TRBD1 on 5 matching bases. The germline V gene has CDR1 SGDLS and CDR2 YYNGEE. The CDR3 totals 15 residues. V lost 4 bases and J 2 bases, leaving 14 bases between the germline ends.

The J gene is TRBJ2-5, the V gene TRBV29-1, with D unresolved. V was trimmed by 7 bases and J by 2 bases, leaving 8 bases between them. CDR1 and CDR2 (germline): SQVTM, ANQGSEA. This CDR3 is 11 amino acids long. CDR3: CSARRQETQYF. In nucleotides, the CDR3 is TGCAGCGCCCGCCGGCAAGAGACCCAGTACTTC.

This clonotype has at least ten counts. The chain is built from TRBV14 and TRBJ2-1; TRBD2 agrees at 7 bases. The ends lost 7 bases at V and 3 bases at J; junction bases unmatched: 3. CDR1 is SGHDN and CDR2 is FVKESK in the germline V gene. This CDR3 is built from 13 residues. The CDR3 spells CASTSGNYNEQFF. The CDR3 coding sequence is TGTGCCAGCACTAGCGGAAACTACAATGAGCAGTTCTTC.

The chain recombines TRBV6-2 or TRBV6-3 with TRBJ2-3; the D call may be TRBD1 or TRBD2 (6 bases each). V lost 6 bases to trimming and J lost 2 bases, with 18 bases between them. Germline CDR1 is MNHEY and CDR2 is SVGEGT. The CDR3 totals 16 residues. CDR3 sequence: CASSSPVGGFTDTQYF. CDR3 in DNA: TGTGCCAGCAGCTCCCCCGTGGGGGGCTTCACAGATACGCAGTATTTT.

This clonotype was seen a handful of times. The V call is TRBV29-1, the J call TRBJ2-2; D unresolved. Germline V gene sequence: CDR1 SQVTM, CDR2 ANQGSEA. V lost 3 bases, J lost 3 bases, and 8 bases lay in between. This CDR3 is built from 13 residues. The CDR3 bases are TGCAGCGTTGACAAACTCGACACCGGGGAGCTGTTTTTT. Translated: CSVDKLDTGELFF.

Here the CDR3 DNA reads TGTGCCATCAGTTTCACCGGGGAGCTGTTTTTT. This encodes CAISFTGELFF. V usage is TRBV10-3 and J usage is TRBJ2-2, with D unresolved. The CDR3 is 11 amino acids. Germline V gives CDR1 ENHRY, CDR2 SYGVKD. The V gene lost 5 bases and the J gene lost 4 bases, with 2 bases spanning the gap.

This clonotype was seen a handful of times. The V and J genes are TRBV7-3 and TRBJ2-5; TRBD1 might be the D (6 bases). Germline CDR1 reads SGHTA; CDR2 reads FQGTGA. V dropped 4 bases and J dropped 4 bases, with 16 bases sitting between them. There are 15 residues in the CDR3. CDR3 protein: CASSSTGGPAETQYF. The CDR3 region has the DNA TGTGCCAGCAGCTCGACAGGAGGTCCGGCAGAGACCCAGTACTTC.

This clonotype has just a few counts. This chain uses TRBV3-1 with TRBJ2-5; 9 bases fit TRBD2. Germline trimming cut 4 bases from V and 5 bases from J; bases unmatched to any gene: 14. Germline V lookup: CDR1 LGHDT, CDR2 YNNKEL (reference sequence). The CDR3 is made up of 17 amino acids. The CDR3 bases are TGTGCCAGCAGCCTCCCCCACCCAGCGGGGGGTCACGAGACCCAGTACTTC. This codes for CASSLPHPAGGHETQYF.

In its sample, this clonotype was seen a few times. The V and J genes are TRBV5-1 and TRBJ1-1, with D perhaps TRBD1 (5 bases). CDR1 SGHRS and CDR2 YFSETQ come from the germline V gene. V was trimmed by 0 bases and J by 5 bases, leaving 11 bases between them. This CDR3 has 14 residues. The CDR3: CASSLAQGLTEAFF. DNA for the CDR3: TGCGCCAGCAGCTTGGCCCAGGGCCTGACTGAAGCTTTCTTT.